This T cell receptor beta chain was sequenced during a study of neurological immune-mediated disorders. V was cut by 2 bases and J by 6 bases, with 14 bases left in between. The length of the CDR3 is 15 residues. Germline CDR1 MNHEY, CDR2 SVGAGI. A total of 2 million PBMCs stored at -80 degrees C provided the unsorted libraries. This clonotype was seen a handful of times. TCRdb re-analysed the 5' RACE reads in MiXCR, keeping a single row per CDR3 protein. The table has about 79,000 distinct CDR3 sequences, about 14% seen once. The TCR was taken from a woman in her fifties or sixties in good health. V usage is TRBV6-5 and J usage is TRBJ2-1, with D possibly TRBD1 on 6 matching bases. Sequenced input: PBMCs. The CDR3 sequence is CASSYSTGRGNEQFF. In nucleotides, the CDR3 is TGTGCCAGCAGTTACAGCACAGGGCGAGGCAATGAGCAGTTCTTC.